Each of the 20 T cell receptor beta chains below was sequenced from the same sample in a study of CD8+ T cells in alopecia areata. The treatment here: oral pan-JAK inhibitor, 5-10 mg twice daily. Sampling of alopecia areata patients yielded lesional scalp punch biopsies as well as peripheral blood. Isolated RNA was reverse transcribed into cDNA used as the sequencing template. Sequenced by immunoSEQ multiplex PCR; TCRdb stores in-frame clones only, minus some. The sample has around 13,000 clones, 68% seen once; the top ten hold roughly 7.3%. Material: skin, obtained at week 4, from a patient treated with tofacitinib. These receptors were collected from a human donor with alopecia areata.

The chain combines TRBV7-9 with TRBJ2-7, with D possibly being TRBD2 (6 bases). Per germline, CDR1 SEHNR and CDR2 FQNEAQ (reference sequence). This CDR3 is built from 15 residues. The V and J ends lost 1 base and 3 bases respectively, with 13 bases between them. The CDR3 nucleotides read TGTGCCAGCAGCTTAGGGGACTCTAGGGGCTACGAGCAGTACTTC. This sequence encodes CASSLGDSRGYEQYF. The variable domain in full, with the rest retrieved from reference TRBV7-9 and TRBJ2-7, is DTGVSQNPRHKITKRGQNVTFRCDPISEHNRLYWYRQTLGQGPEFLTYFQNEAQLEKSRLLSDRFSAERPKGSFSTLEIQRTEQGDSAMYLCASSLGDSRGYEQYFGPGTRLTVT.

By share, this clone counts as medium-sized (0.01 to 0.1%). The chain joins TRBV4-3 to TRBJ1-1, with a weak D call TRBD1 (6 bases). The CDR3 covers 13 residues. V was clipped by 4 bases and J by 4 bases, with 10 bases between them. Germline assignment: CDR1 LGHNA and CDR2 YSLEER. Here the CDR3 reads CASSRGGGTEAFF. The CDR3 bases are TGCGCCAGCAGCCGGGGGGGCGGCACTGAAGCTTTCTTT.

The genes are TRBV4-1 and TRBJ2-6; the match to TRBD1 covers 8 bases. The CDR3 length is 17 residues. CDR1 is MGHRA and CDR2 is YSYEKL in the germline V gene. V lost 3 bases and J lost 2; bases outside the gene matches: 6. CDR3 sequence reads: CASSQSTGVTGANVLTF. The CDR3 DNA reads TGCGCCAGCAGCCAGTCGACAGGGGTGACTGGGGCCAACGTCCTGACTTTC.

The rearrangement joins TRBV29-1 to TRBJ1-2, with TRBD1 identical over 7 bases. Germline V gene lookup returns CDR1 SQVTM and CDR2 ANQGSEA. This CDR3 is built from 13 residues. Unmatched junction bases numbered 5, after V lost 4 bases and J lost 3 bases. The CDR3, as DNA: TGCAGCGTTGTAGGGGACAGTGACTATGGCTACACCTTC. As protein: CSVVGDSDYGYTF.

The chain uses TRBV7-2 and TRBJ2-3; the match to TRBD2 covers 7 bases. V was clipped by 5 bases and J by 3 bases; unmatched bases: 11. Germline V CDR1 and CDR2: SGHTA, FQGNSA. The CDR3 extends over 16 amino acids. This chain's CDR3 is CASSPAGRGATDTQYF. CDR3 DNA: TGTGCCAGCAGCCCAGCGGGGAGGGGAGCGACAGATACGCAGTATTTT.

The chain joins TRBV7-2 to TRBJ2-5; no clear D. The ends were cut back, 4 bases at V and 5 bases at J, with 5 bases in the middle. The CDR3 is 11 amino acids. The V gene's germline CDR1 is SGHTA and CDR2 FQGNSA. The CDR3 DNA is TGTGCCAGCAGCTCTGGGGAGACCCAGTACTTC. It translates to CASSSGETQYF. Full variable domain (rest looked up from reference TRBV7-2 and TRBJ2-5): GAGVSQSPSNKVTEKGKDVELRCDPISGHTALYWYRQSLGQGLEFLIYFQGNSAPDKSGLPSDRFSAERTGGSVSTLTIQRTQQEDSAVYLCASSSGETQYFGPGTRLLVL.

This clone was picked up a small number of times. The chain recombines TRBV6-5 with TRBJ1-4, with D possibly TRBD1 on 5 matching bases. The CDR3 runs to 15 residues. Trimming shortened V by 6 bases and J by 0 bases, and 11 bases separated the two germline ends. Germline-derived CDR1 and CDR2 are MNHEY and SVGAGI. The CDR3 bases are TGTGCCAGCAGCCGCGCGGGGGCAACTAATGAAAAACTGTTTTTT. Encoded protein: CASSRAGATNEKLFF.

The chain employs TRBV7-8 and TRBJ2-1; possible D gene TRBD1, 5 bases. Trimming stripped 5 bases from V and 4 bases from J, with 12 bases between. CDR1 is SGHVS, CDR2 FQNEAQ, per germline. This CDR3 spans 14 amino acids. The CDR3 loop reads CASSPWTTYNEQFF. The CDR3 DNA reads as TGTGCCAGCAGCCCTTGGACAACTTACAATGAGCAGTTCTTC.

The rearrangement uses TRBV11-2 and TRBJ2-1; possibly TRBD2 for D (6 bases). This CDR3 region has 16 residues. The ends were cut back, 1 base at V and 4 bases at J, with 14 bases in the middle. Per germline, CDR1 SGHAT and CDR2 FQNNGV. CDR3 sequence (DNA): TGTGCCAGCAGCTTAGCCCCGGAGGGCAGGTACAATGAGCAGTTCTTC. It codes for CASSLAPEGRYNEQFF.

The chain links TRBV6-1 to TRBJ2-7, with D possibly matching TRBD1 (5 bases). V lost 3 bases, J lost 2 bases, and 11 bases lay in between. In germline, CDR1 is MNHNS, CDR2 SASEGT. CDR3 length: 14 amino acids. CDR3 bases: TGTGCCAGCAGTGATACCAGGGTACCCTACGAGCAGTACTTC. Its protein product is CASSDTRVPYEQYF.

The table lists this clone with a few counts. The genes are TRBV18 and TRBJ1-2; 8 nucleotides align to TRBD1. The V and J ends lost 4 bases and 8 bases, in that order; junction bases with no gene match: 15. This CDR3 is 16 amino acids long. CDR1 KGHSH and CDR2 LQKENI come from the germline V gene. The chain's CDR3 is CASSLSSGGEVEGYTF. As DNA, the CDR3 is TGTGCCAGCTCACTGTCCTCAGGGGGCGAAGTAGAAGGCTACACCTTC.

The chain is built from TRBV4-2 and TRBJ2-5; D is unclear. CDR3 length: 12 residues. V dropped 0 bases and J dropped 4 bases, with 3 bases sitting between them. The germline gives CDR1 LGHNA, CDR2 YNFKEQ. In nucleotides, the CDR3 is TGTGCCAGCAGCCAAGAAGGAGAGACCCAGTACTTC. Protein sequence: CASSQEGETQYF.

This chain joins TRBV6-4 and TRBJ2-1, with 10 nucleotides matching TRBD2. Germline V gene sequence: CDR1 MRHNA, CDR2 SNTAGT. V trimming: 0 bases; J trimming: 7 bases; junction bases outside the gene matches: 3. The CDR3 has 15 amino acids. For the CDR3, the DNA is TGTGCCAGCAGTGACTCACCAGCGGGGGGGAATGAGCAGTTCTTC. It specifies CASSDSPAGGNEQFF.

The J gene is TRBJ2-5, the V gene TRBV10-3, with 14 bases matching TRBD2. The V segment lost 6 bases and the J segment 2 bases; nucleotides outside the gene matches: 5. Germline V lookup: CDR1 ENHRY, CDR2 SYGVKD. CDR3 length: 16 amino acids. In nucleotides, the CDR3 is TGTGCCATCAGCCTGACTAGCGGGGGGGGACAAGAGACCCAGTACTTC. This translates into CAISLTSGGGQETQYF.

The J gene is TRBJ2-2, the V gene TRBV4-1, with 14 bases aligning to TRBD2. The V and J ends lost 4 bases and 7 bases, in that order; junction bases with no gene match: 5. The CDR3 is made up of 16 amino acids. Germline V CDR1 and CDR2: MGHRA, YSYEKL. CDR3 amino acids: CASSRGLAGGNGELFF. The CDR3 DNA follows: TGCGCCAGCAGCCGAGGACTAGCGGGGGGTAACGGGGAGCTGTTTTTT.

V is TRBV7-9 and J is TRBJ1-6; no clear D gene. The CDR3 sequence is 14 residues long. Germline values: CDR1 SEHNR, CDR2 FQNEAQ (reference sequence). V was trimmed by 5 bases and J by 14 bases, leaving 19 bases between them. CDR3 sequence (DNA): TGTGCCAGCAGCCCCGGACCGGAGAAGGTGACCCTCCACTTT. Translated: CASSPGPEKVTLHF.

This clone has only a few counts. The chain employs TRBV2 and TRBJ2-1; D unresolved. This CDR3 is 11 amino acids long. V lost 3 bases and J lost 10, with 7 bases in between. Germline lookup yields CDR1 SNHLY and CDR2 FYNNEI. CDR3 residues: CASSEVGEQFF. The DNA for the CDR3 is TGTGCCAGCAGTGAGGTAGGCGAGCAGTTCTTC.

The chain joins TRBV18 to TRBJ1-3; D is undetermined. With 1 base removed from V and 3 bases from J, the gap between germline ends came to 4 bases. CDR3 size: 13 residues. In germline, CDR1 is KGHSH, CDR2 LQKENI. The CDR3 sequence: CASSPQIGNTIYF. CDR3 DNA: TGTGCCAGCTCACCACAAATTGGAAACACCATATATTTT.

This clone is a singleton in its sample. The chain uses TRBV18 and TRBJ2-1; 9 positions agree with TRBD1. V lost 0 bases and J lost 7; bases outside the gene matches: 10. CDR1 is KGHSH, CDR2 LQKENI, per germline. The CDR3 has 17 amino acids. The CDR3 here is CASSPPSGQGESNEQFF. CDR3 coding DNA: TGTGCCAGCTCACCACCCTCGGGACAGGGAGAGAGTAATGAGCAGTTCTTC.

The V call is TRBV4-3, the J call TRBJ2-3, with D hard to call. The germline gives CDR1 LGHNA, CDR2 YSLEER. V lost 1 base, J lost 2 bases, and 13 bases lay in between. The CDR3 extends over 16 amino acids. CDR3 residues: CASSQVNLVVTDTQYF. The CDR3 DNA is TGCGCCAGCAGCCAAGTAAATCTGGTCGTCACAGATACGCAGTATTTT.